This passage covers 32 T cell receptor beta chains from one sample sequenced in a study of post-analysis software for immune sequencing data. Overall study results and limits: When patients were compared with controls, about five TRBV segments were more frequent, TRBV5-6, TRBV5-1 and TRBV20-1 among them.

Prepared libraries of TCR beta cDNA carried unique molecular identifiers. TCRdb itself ran the PCR reads through MiXCR, one entry per CDR3 protein. The profile shows over 700,000 distinct CDR3 sequences, roughly 29% of them singletons. What these receptors recognize is not known. The sequencing input was blood. The receptors come from a girl aged 5 to 17 with multiple sclerosis.

The J gene is TRBJ2-5, the V gene TRBV6-2 or TRBV6-3, with TRBD1 identical over 9 bases. The CDR3 is made up of 13 amino acids. After removal of 7 bases from V and 5 bases from J, the junction contained 5 bases not matched to a gene. Per germline, CDR1 MNHEY and CDR2 SVGEGT. CDR3 amino acids: CASTPDRGETQYF. CDR3 sequence (DNA): TGTGCCAGCACCCCGGACAGGGGCGAGACCCAGTACTTC.

This clonotype has a handful of counts. This rearrangement joins TRBV10-3 to TRBJ2-5; D perhaps matches TRBD1 (5 bases). In germline, CDR1 is ENHRY, CDR2 SYGVKD. The CDR3 is 12 amino acids. Trimming pared 10 bases from V and 0 bases from J, leaving 9 bases between. The CDR3 DNA sequence: TGTGCCACCCAGGACAACCAAGAGACCCAGTACTTC. This codes for CATQDNQETQYF.

The V call is TRBV5-6, the J call TRBJ1-1; TRBD1 might be the D (5 bases). This CDR3 spans 16 amino acids. Germline V gives CDR1 SGHDT, CDR2 YYEEEE. Trimming stripped 0 bases from V and 1 base from J, with 13 bases between. This CDR3 reads CASSLEREGTNTEAFF. The CDR3 bases are TGTGCCAGCAGCTTGGAAAGGGAGGGGACGAACACTGAAGCTTTCTTT.

This clonotype was seen a handful of times. The V gene is TRBV6-2 or TRBV6-3, the J gene TRBJ2-1; weak D call: TRBD2 (6 bases). This CDR3 has 13 residues. The ends were cut back, 5 bases at V and 6 bases at J, with 11 bases in the middle. Germline V gene lookup returns CDR1 MNHEY and CDR2 SVGEGT. The CDR3 DNA reads as TGTGCCAGCAGTCCGACGACTAGCAATGAGCAGTTCTTC. It specifies CASSPTTSNEQFF.

This chain joins TRBV5-1 and TRBJ2-7; 8 bases fit TRBD1. Germline V gene sequence: CDR1 SGHRS, CDR2 YFSETQ. The CDR3 runs to 15 residues. Trimming at V came to 0 bases and at J to 3 bases, leaving 5 bases not matched to a gene. The CDR3 DNA reads TGCGCCAGCAGCTTGGTCCAACAGGGGGACTACGAGCAGTACTTC. It translates to CASSLVQQGDYEQYF. Drawing the rest from reference TRBV5-1 and TRBJ2-7, the complete variable domain is KAGVTQTPRYLIKTRGQQVTLSCSPISGHRSVSWYQQTPGQGLQFLFEYFSETQRNKGNFPGRFSGRQFSNSRSEMNVSTLELGDSALYLCASSLVQQGDYEQYFGPGTRLTVT.

The V gene is TRBV5-1, the J gene TRBJ2-3; D not certain. Germline V gives CDR1 SGHRS, CDR2 YFSETQ. Between the trimmed V and J ends, which lost 1 base and 2 bases, there was a span of 11 bases. The CDR3 length is 15 residues. The CDR3 sequence: CASSLNNPFTDTQYF. The CDR3 DNA follows: TGCGCCAGCAGCTTGAACAATCCTTTCACAGATACGCAGTATTTT.

This chain links TRBV10-3 with TRBJ2-1; D is ambiguous. CDR1 ENHRY and CDR2 SYGVKD come from the germline V gene. The CDR3 is made up of 15 amino acids. V was trimmed by 0 bases and J by 2 bases, leaving 8 bases between them. In DNA form, the CDR3 reads TGTGCCATCAGTGAGTCGAGGATCCCCTACAATGAGCAGTTCTTC. Amino acid sequence: CAISESRIPYNEQFF.

Only a few counts were recorded for this clonotype. The gene calls are TRBV4-1 and TRBJ1-6; tentative D call: TRBD1 (6 bases). CDR1 MGHRA and CDR2 YSYEKL come from the germline V gene. V lost 6 bases and J lost 7, with 13 bases in between. The CDR3 totals 14 residues. The CDR3 loop is CASRVTGGNSPLHF. The CDR3 DNA is TGCGCCAGCAGGGTTACTGGGGGCAATTCACCCCTCCACTTT.

The table lists this clonotype with a few counts. The chain is built from TRBV5-1 and TRBJ1-1; perhaps TRBD1 as D (5 bases). Germline V gene data show CDR1 as SGHRS and CDR2 as YFSETQ. The CDR3 spans 15 residues. Trimming pared 0 bases from V and 4 bases from J, leaving 13 bases between. This chain's CDR3 is CASSLGLRGSTEAFF. For the CDR3, the DNA is TGCGCCAGCAGCTTGGGACTCCGGGGGAGCACTGAAGCTTTCTTT.

CDR3 DNA sequence: TGCGCCAGCAGCCCCGACGGGGAAAAACTGTTTTTT. Its translation is CASSPDGEKLFF. The chain carries TRBV5-1 and TRBJ1-4; no reliable D call. The CDR3 has 12 amino acids. V lost 4 bases to trimming and J lost 8 bases, with 9 bases between them. The germline gives CDR1 SGHRS, CDR2 YFSETQ.

In its sample, this clonotype was seen a few times. The chain combines TRBV5-1 with TRBJ2-1, with D perhaps matching TRBD1 (6 bases). V was trimmed by 1 base and J by 5 bases, leaving 13 bases between them. The CDR3 contains 15 residues. The germline V gene encodes CDR1 SGHRS and CDR2 YFSETQ. In DNA form, the CDR3 reads TGCGCCAGCAGCTTGTGGGACATGGGGGACAATGAGCAGTTCTTC. Its translation: CASSLWDMGDNEQFF.

The chain links TRBV24-1 to TRBJ2-1, with 12 bases fitting TRBD2. There are 20 residues in the CDR3. CDR1 and CDR2 from the germline V gene are KGHDR and SFDVKD. V shed 4 bases, J shed 4 bases, and the junction held 16 bases outside the gene matches. The CDR3 nucleotides read TGTGCCACCAGTGACCCCGGGACAGGGAACCTAGCGGGAGGGTACAATGAGCAGTTCTTC. Its translation: CATSDPGTGNLAGGYNEQFF.

This clonotype has more than one count but fewer than ten. This chain links TRBV5-5 with TRBJ1-1; D is undetermined. V was pared by 4 bases and J by 1 base, with 8 bases between. CDR1 and CDR2 (germline): SGHKS, YYEKEE (reference sequence). This CDR3 has 13 residues. CDR3: CASSTKQNTEAFF. DNA of the CDR3: TGTGCCAGCAGCACCAAACAGAACACTGAAGCTTTCTTT.

The rearrangement joins TRBV24-1 to TRBJ2-6; D not resolved. V lost 6 bases and J lost 0, with 8 bases in between. The CDR3 has 15 amino acids. Germline V gene data show CDR1 as KGHDR and CDR2 as SFDVKD. The CDR3 protein is CATSRGSSGANVLTF. The CDR3 coding sequence is TGTGCCACCAGTCGCGGTAGCTCTGGGGCCAACGTCCTGACTTTC.

The CDR3, as DNA: TGTGCCAGCAGTTTTTCGGAGGGGAGCACAGATACGCAGTATTTT. Its translation: CASSFSEGSTDTQYF. J is TRBJ2-3 and V is TRBV28, with D possibly TRBD2 on 6 matching bases. This CDR3 comprises 15 residues. Deletions cut 3 bases from V and 0 bases from J, with 10 bases between. In germline, CDR1 is MDHEN, CDR2 SYDVKM. The variable domain in full, with the rest retrieved from reference TRBV28 and TRBJ2-3, is DVKVTQSSRYLVKRTGEKVFLECVQDMDHENMFWYRQDPGLGLRLIYFSYDVKMKEKGDIPEGYSVSREKKERFSLILESASTNQTSMYLCASSFSEGSTDTQYFGPGTRLTVL.

This clonotype was observed many times. This chain connects TRBV29-1 to TRBJ2-4, with 10 bases that match TRBD1. V was clipped by 4 bases and J by 5 bases; unmatched bases: 2. The CDR3 sequence is 13 residues long. CDR1 and CDR2 (germline): SQVTM, ANQGSEA. The CDR3 is CSVAGTGENIQYF. CDR3 bases: TGCAGCGTTGCCGGGACAGGGGAAAACATTCAGTACTTC.

This sequence joins TRBV5-5 and TRBJ2-3; D not resolved. The V and J ends lost 0 bases and 3 bases respectively, with 5 bases between them. Per germline, CDR1 SGHKS and CDR2 YYEKEE (reference sequence). CDR3 length: 13 amino acids. The CDR3, as DNA: TGTGCCAGCAGCTTGGAGTTTACAGATACGCAGTATTTT. It is translated as CASSLEFTDTQYF.

This clonotype was detected only a few times. The chain employs TRBV24-1 and TRBJ2-2; possibly TRBD2 for D (6 bases). The CDR3 has 14 amino acids. V was cut by 7 bases and J by 5 bases, with 13 bases left in between. Germline V CDR1 and CDR2: KGHDR, SFDVKD. The CDR3: CATRAVGGTGELFF. DNA for the CDR3: TGTGCCACCAGGGCGGTTGGGGGGACCGGGGAGCTGTTTTTT.

In its sample, this clonotype was seen a few times. V and J are TRBV20-1 and TRBJ1-6; D gene uncertain. This CDR3 has 16 amino acids. V lost 3 bases and J lost 0, with 12 bases in between. Germline CDR1 reads DFQATT; CDR2 reads SNEGSKA (reference sequence). CDR3 nucleotides: TGCAGTGCTAGTTTGCACGGTCCCTCCTATAATTCACCCCTCCACTTT. Its translation is CSASLHGPSYNSPLHF.

This chain joins TRBV12-3 or TRBV12-4 and TRBJ2-2, with D perhaps TRBD1 or TRBD2 (6 bases each). The CDR3 contains 15 residues. V was trimmed by 0 bases and J by 9 bases, leaving 14 bases between them. In DNA, the CDR3 is TGTGCCAGCAGTTTAGCCGGGGGCCCCCGTAGGGAGCTGTTTTTT. Translated, it gives CASSLAGGPRRELFF.

This clonotype was recorded a few times. The V gene is TRBV29-1, the J gene TRBJ2-5; 9 bases agree with TRBD1. Germline V gene data show CDR1 as SQVTM and CDR2 as ANQGSEA. The V segment lost 5 bases and the J segment 4 bases; nucleotides outside the gene matches: 8. The CDR3 sequence is 14 residues long. The CDR3 DNA is TGCAGCGTTACACCGGGACAGGGTGCAGAGACCCAGTACTTC. Its translation is CSVTPGQGAETQYF.

This clonotype has a handful of counts. Just one base apart from a much larger clone, this may be a read error. The rearrangement links TRBV12-3 or TRBV12-4 to TRBJ2-7; a weak D match, TRBD1 (5 bases). V was shortened by 4 bases and J by 4 bases, with 14 bases between the two germline ends. CDR3 length: 14 residues. In DNA form, the CDR3 reads TGTGCCAGCAGTTGTGGGCAGGGTGGGTACGAGCAGTACTTC. This gives the protein CASSCGQGGYEQYF.

V and J are TRBV20-1 and TRBJ2-1; a possible D gene is TRBD2 (6 bases). V lost 3 bases, J lost 7 bases, and 10 bases lay in between. This CDR3 has 12 amino acids. Germline-derived CDR1 and CDR2 are DFQATT and SNEGSKA (reference sequence). CDR3 sequence reads: CSARAAGNEQFF. The CDR3 nucleotides are TGCAGTGCTAGGGCTGCGGGGAATGAGCAGTTCTTC.

The chain has TRBV15 and TRBJ2-4; TRBD1 matches 7 bases. The end of the DNA aligns better with TRBJ2-7, so the J call may be wrong. From germline, CDR1 is LNHNV and CDR2 YYDKDF (reference sequence). CDR3 length equals 15 residues. In nucleotides, the CDR3 is TGTGCCACCAGCAAGCCACGGGACAGCAATTACGAGCAGTACTTC. It codes for CATSKPRDSNYEQYF.

V and J are TRBV7-2 and TRBJ2-5, with TRBD2 as a possible D gene (6 bases). This CDR3 contains 15 residues. Germline CDR1 is SGHTA and CDR2 is FQGNSA. Trimming pared 4 bases from V and 4 bases from J, leaving 16 bases between. CDR3 region: CASSYDGSGGETQYF. The CDR3 region has the DNA TGTGCCAGCAGCTACGACGGGAGTGGAGGAGAGACCCAGTACTTC.

There are a few counts of this clonotype. The rearrangement links TRBV11-3 to TRBJ2-1; D may be TRBD1 (7 bases). Germline values: CDR1 SGHNT, CDR2 YENEEA. The V and J ends lost 0 bases and 14 bases respectively, with 14 bases between them. CDR3 size: 13 residues. The CDR3 nucleotides are TGTGCCAGCAGCTTAGAGGGGGGACAGCCGGAGTTCTTC. This codes for CASSLEGGQPEFF. The full variable domain, its missing parts supplied by reference TRBV11-3 and TRBJ2-1, is EAGVVQSPRYKIIEKKQPVAFWCNPISGHNTLYWYLQNLGQGPELLIRYENEEAVDDSQLPKDRFSAERLKGVDSTLKIQPAELGDSAVYLCASSLEGGQPEFFGPGTRLTVL.

The chain employs TRBV7-2 and TRBJ2-4; 8 bases are shared with TRBD1. V trimming: 3 bases; J trimming: 7 bases; junction bases outside the gene matches: 5. This CDR3 region has 14 residues. The germline CDR1 and CDR2 sequences are SGHTA and FQGNSA. CDR3 in amino acids: CASSLGTGGNIQYF. The DNA of the CDR3 is TGTGCCAGCAGCTTGGGGACAGGCGGGAACATTCAGTACTTC. Looking up the rest from reference TRBV7-2 and TRBJ2-4 gives the full variable domain: GAGVSQSPSNKVTEKGKDVELRCDPISGHTALYWYRQSLGQGLEFLIYFQGNSAPDKSGLPSDRFSAERTGGSVSTLTIQRTQQEDSAVYLCASSLGTGGNIQYFGAGTRLSVL.

This chain connects TRBV7-9 to TRBJ1-2; no clear D gene. Trimming pared 5 bases from V and 4 bases from J, leaving 14 bases between. This CDR3 has 14 amino acids. Germline-derived CDR1 and CDR2 are SEHNR and FQNEAQ (reference sequence). CDR3 nucleotides: TGTGCCAGCAGCCATGCGGCGGGTTGCTATGGCTACACCTTC. Protein: CASSHAAGCYGYTF.

The chain has TRBV27 and TRBJ2-7; D call uncertain. Per germline, CDR1 MNHEY and CDR2 SMNVEV (reference sequence). CDR3 length: 13 amino acids. V lost 4 bases and J lost 3, with 10 bases in between. CDR3 bases: TGTGCCAGCAGTTCCTCTTCAGGCTACGAGCAGTACTTC. Its protein is CASSSSSGYEQYF.

The gene calls are TRBV3-1 and TRBJ2-4; TRBD1 matches 7 bases. CDR1 and CDR2 (germline): LGHDT, YNNKEL (reference sequence). Unmatched junction bases numbered 3, after V lost 0 bases and J lost 7 bases. The CDR3 runs to 14 residues. DNA for the CDR3: TGTGCCAGCAGCCAAGATCTGGGACAGAACATTCAGTACTTC. This codes for CASSQDLGQNIQYF.

This clonotype was observed at least ten times. The CDR3 reads CSVVPDGSSYEQYF. The CDR3 nucleotides read TGCAGCGTTGTCCCCGACGGGAGCTCCTACGAGCAGTACTTC. This chain links TRBV29-1 with TRBJ2-7; possibly TRBD2 for D (6 bases). Germline CDR1 and CDR2: SQVTM and ANQGSEA. CDR3 length equals 14 residues. Trimming took 4 bases from V and 0 from J, leaving 13 bases between them.

This chain links TRBV7-9 with TRBJ1-2; D is ambiguous. Germline V gene lookup returns CDR1 SEHNR and CDR2 FQNEAQ (reference sequence). There are 13 residues in the CDR3. V lost 5 bases and J lost 4, with 11 bases in between. CDR3 protein: CASSPALRYGYTF. CDR3 DNA: TGTGCCAGCAGCCCTGCACTCCGCTATGGCTACACCTTC.